This TCR beta chain was captured in a study of blood T cell repertoires in COVID-19. Overall study: Sites in the United States, Italy and Spain provided acute and convalescent COVID-19 samples.

Using immunoSEQ multiplex PCR, the repertoire was profiled, and TCRdb retains in-frame clones only, with some absent. This sample has approximately 230,000 clones; roughly 89% occur once, and the top ten carry about 2.2%. Germline CDR1 is LGHNA and CDR2 is YNFKEQ. CDR3 length equals 14 residues. The V and J ends lost 0 bases and 2 bases respectively, with 8 bases between them. The chain carries TRBV4-2 and TRBJ2-7, with D tentatively TRBD1 (5 bases). The receptor was isolated from a man aged 30-40 years who had recovered from COVID-19. Sequenced: peripheral blood. CDR3 sequence: CASSQEGVPYEQYF. CDR3 nucleotides: TGTGCCAGCAGCCAAGAAGGGGTCCCCTACGAGCAGTACTTC.